The 32 T cell receptor beta chains reported below all come from one sample, sequenced in a study of sequential checkpoint blockade in melanoma. Treatment specified: randomized to nivolumab then ipilimumab (arm A) or the reverse (arm B). TCRdb's copy holds only in-frame clones and misses some; the assay was immunoSEQ multiplex PCR. The sample has approximately 14,000 clones; approximately 80% are singletons. Sequenced here: CD8+ T cells sorted from blood (inferred from file names), sampled from a patient given nivolumab and ipilimumab in sequence. Receptor source: a human donor with melanoma.

This clone has just one count. This sequence joins TRBV29-1 and TRBJ2-3, with 10 bases matching TRBD1. The germline V gene encodes CDR1 SQVTM and CDR2 ANQGSEA. V gave up 3 bases and J gave up 1 base; unmatched junction bases: 1. This CDR3 is 14 amino acids long. Written as DNA, the CDR3 is TGCAGCGTTGATGGGACAGGGGGCACAGATACGCAGTATTTT. Translated: CSVDGTGGTDTQYF.

The rearrangement joins TRBV13 to TRBJ2-7; the match to TRBD1 covers 7 bases. CDR1 and CDR2 from the germline V gene are PRHDT and FYEKMQ (reference sequence). The CDR3 has 14 amino acids. The V and J ends lost 5 bases and 4 bases, in that order; junction bases with no gene match: 8. The CDR3 DNA reads TGTGCCAGCAGCCCCCGACAGGGTGCGTACGAGCAGTACTTC. Its translation: CASSPRQGAYEQYF.

The V gene is TRBV29-1, the J gene TRBJ2-3, with 9 bases identical to TRBD1. Per germline, CDR1 SQVTM and CDR2 ANQGSEA. Trimming removed 7 bases from V and 6 bases from J; junction bases left unmatched: 8. This CDR3 spans 13 amino acids. DNA of the CDR3: TGCAGCGGATCCGGGACAGGGTCCGATACGCAGTATTTT. Translation: CSGSGTGSDTQYF.

The chain links TRBV7-6 to TRBJ2-7, with D perhaps TRBD2 (6 bases). Trimming removed 5 bases from V and 3 bases from J, with 17 bases in between. CDR3 length equals 15 residues. Germline V gene data show CDR1 as SGHVS and CDR2 as FNYEAQ. The CDR3 here is CASSPSRDSLYEQYF. The CDR3 DNA reads TGTGCCAGCAGCCCTAGCCGGGACTCTCTCTACGAGCAGTACTTC.

This sequence joins TRBV7-7 and TRBJ2-3; 7 bases fit TRBD2. CDR3 length: 16 residues. Germline V gene data show CDR1 as SSHAT and CDR2 as FNYEAQ (reference sequence). V trimming: 4 bases; J trimming: 2 bases; junction bases outside the gene matches: 9. The CDR3 bases are TGTGCCAGCAGCTCGGGGACTAACGGGACCACAGATACGCAGTATTTT. Protein sequence: CASSSGTNGTTDTQYF.

This clone was seen a few times. The chain couples TRBV5-8 to TRBJ1-2; D is unresolved. Germline CDR1 reads SGHTS; CDR2 reads YDEGEE. This CDR3 spans 11 amino acids. The V and J ends lost 2 bases and 7 bases respectively, with 6 bases between them. The CDR3 here is CASSFVGGYTF. CDR3 DNA: TGTGCCAGCAGCTTTGTCGGTGGCTACACCTTC.

The chain is built from TRBV27 and TRBJ2-2, with D tentatively TRBD1 (6 bases). In germline, CDR1 is MNHEY, CDR2 SMNVEV (reference sequence). The CDR3 spans 14 residues. The ends were cut back, 4 bases at V and 4 bases at J, with 10 bases in the middle. The CDR3: CASSYRVGTGELFF. The CDR3 nucleotides read TGTGCCAGCAGTTACAGGGTGGGCACCGGGGAGCTGTTTTTT.

The chain uses TRBV5-1 and TRBJ2-3; 13 bases fit TRBD2. Germline V gives CDR1 SGHRS, CDR2 YFSETQ. The CDR3 is 17 residues long. Trimming took 4 bases from V and 3 from J; bases not matched to a gene: 8. CDR3 amino acids: CASSTRPGLAGTDTQYF. CDR3 nucleotides: TGCGCCAGCAGCACTCGTCCGGGACTAGCGGGGACAGATACGCAGTATTTT.

This clone was counted between two and nine times. A far larger clone is one base from this, pointing to a likely read error. This chain uses TRBV27 with TRBJ1-5; TRBD1 is a possible D gene (5 bases). The length of the CDR3 is 15 residues. Germline assignment: CDR1 MNHEY and CDR2 SMNVEV (reference sequence). DNA for the CDR3: TGTGCCAGCAGTTCGTCCGGGGGAATGATCCAGCTCCAGCATTTT. Amino acids: CASSSSGGMIQLQHF.

The V and J genes are TRBV7-9 and TRBJ2-5, with a weak D call TRBD2 (6 bases). CDR1 and CDR2 (germline): SEHNR, FQNEAQ (reference sequence). Trimming pared 5 bases from V and 5 bases from J, leaving 21 bases between. The CDR3 sequence is 16 residues long. The CDR3 bases are TGTGCCAGCAGCCCCTTGAAAGCGGGTATAGGGGAGACCCAGTACTTC. Amino acids: CASSPLKAGIGETQYF.

This chain uses TRBV10-2 with TRBJ2-7, with D maybe TRBD2 (5 bases). Trimming pared 8 bases from V and 1 base from J, leaving 9 bases between. This CDR3 comprises 12 residues. Per the germline V gene, CDR1 is WSHSY and CDR2 is SAAADI. The CDR3 nucleotides are TGCGCCAGCGGGGAGACTTCCTACGAGCAGTACTTC. It yields the protein CASGETSYEQYF.

This clone came up a few times. J is TRBJ1-5 and V is TRBV4-2; maybe TRBD1 (5 bases). The V end lost 0 bases, the J end lost 6 bases, and 18 bases lay between the germline ends. Germline CDR1 reads LGHNA; CDR2 reads YNFKEQ. The CDR3 runs to 17 residues. The CDR3 region has the DNA TGTGCCAGCAGCCAAGAACACCTTGCAGGGCGGATTCAGCCCCAGCATTTT. Amino acids: CASSQEHLAGRIQPQHF.

This rearrangement joins TRBV9 to TRBJ2-7, with D uncertain. The germline CDR1 and CDR2 sequences are SGDLS and YYNGEE. The V and J ends lost 4 bases and 6 bases respectively, with 11 bases between them. CDR3 length equals 12 residues. CDR3 bases: TGTGCCAGCAGCCCAGCCCCGGGCGAGCAGTACTTC. Its translation is CASSPAPGEQYF.

The gene calls are TRBV19 and TRBJ2-7, with TRBD1 as a possible D gene (5 bases). With 1 base removed from V and 2 bases from J, the gap between germline ends came to 12 bases. Per the germline V gene, CDR1 is LNHDA and CDR2 is SQIVND (reference sequence). CDR3 size: 15 residues. CDR3 nucleotide sequence: TGTGCCAGTAGTATAGGGGGCGGCAGGGCCTACGAGCAGTACTTC. Translated: CASSIGGGRAYEQYF.

The chain joins TRBV27 to TRBJ2-1, with 8 bases aligning to TRBD1. Germline values: CDR1 MNHEY, CDR2 SMNVEV (reference sequence). V was clipped by 5 bases and J by 4 bases; unmatched bases: 7. The CDR3 consists of 15 residues. The CDR3 loop reads CASSPGQGPYNEQFF. CDR3 nucleotides: TGTGCCAGCAGTCCCGGACAGGGCCCTTACAATGAGCAGTTCTTC.

The CDR3 loop reads CAISTTAGSTDTQYF. CDR3 in DNA: TGTGCCATCAGTACAACAGCGGGGTCCACAGATACGCAGTATTTT. This chain connects TRBV10-3 to TRBJ2-3, with 7 bases identical to TRBD2. The CDR3 has 15 amino acids. With 5 bases clipped from V and 2 bases from J, the junction kept 7 bases outside the gene matches. The germline gives CDR1 ENHRY, CDR2 SYGVKD.

The rearrangement joins TRBV21-1 to TRBJ2-1; the D call of TRBD2 is as the table states it, not checked on the DNA. TRBV21-1 is a recognized pseudogene. This CDR3 region has 18 residues. CDR3 sequence: CASSQDWERGGDYNEQFF. The CDR3 DNA reads TGTGCCAGCAGCCAAGATTGGGAGCGCGGGGGCGACTACAATGAGCAGTTCTTC.

The chain recombines TRBV4-3 with TRBJ1-1, with D unclear. Trimming shortened V by 3 bases and J by 1 base, and 12 bases separated the two germline ends. The CDR3 is made up of 15 amino acids. CDR1 LGHNA and CDR2 YSLEER come from the germline V gene. CDR3 region: CASSHRSSGNTEAFF. The CDR3 coding sequence is TGCGCCAGCAGCCACCGATCCTCAGGGAACACTGAAGCTTTCTTT.

The rearrangement uses TRBV14 and TRBJ1-2; tentative D call: TRBD1 (6 bases). Germline CDR1 is SGHDN and CDR2 is FVKESK. CDR3 length: 15 amino acids. Trimming took 2 bases from V and 6 from J, leaving 16 bases between them. The CDR3 is CASSQKTGRIDGYTF. The CDR3 DNA follows: TGTGCCAGCAGCCAAAAAACAGGGCGAATTGATGGCTACACCTTC.

The chain combines TRBV19 with TRBJ1-1; 8 nucleotides align to TRBD1. The CDR3 runs to 17 residues. Germline V lookup: CDR1 LNHDA, CDR2 SQIVND (reference sequence). Unmatched junction bases numbered 14, after V lost 4 bases and J lost 4 bases. The CDR3 DNA reads TGTGCCAGTAGTAATTTCCGGGACAGGTCCCTTGGCACTGAAGCTTTCTTT. This encodes CASSNFRDRSLGTEAFF.

The rearrangement joins TRBV28 to TRBJ1-5, with 8 bases that match TRBD1. J gave up 3 bases and V 5 bases, and 3 bases lay outside the gene matches. This CDR3 region has 14 residues. The V gene's germline CDR1 is MDHEN and CDR2 SYDVKM. The CDR3 coding sequence is TGTGCCAGCAGTAAGACAGGGGTCAATCAGCCCCAGCATTTT. Translation gives CASSKTGVNQPQHF.

The chain uses TRBV6-5 and TRBJ2-7; D is uncertain. Trimming shortened V by 5 bases and J by 3 bases, and 11 bases separated the two germline ends. The CDR3 runs 13 residues. Germline V gene lookup returns CDR1 MNHEY and CDR2 SVGAGI. The CDR3, as DNA: TGTGCCAGCAGTACACCCGACAACTACGAGCAGTACTTC. Its translation is CASSTPDNYEQYF.

The rearrangement uses TRBV27 and TRBJ1-5; D gene ambiguous. Deletions cut 2 bases from V and 4 bases from J, with 12 bases between. Per germline, CDR1 MNHEY and CDR2 SMNVEV (reference sequence). The CDR3 sequence is 15 residues long. For the CDR3, the DNA is TGTGCCAGCAGTTTAGATAGGGTAGCGAATCAGCCCCAGCATTTT. This sequence encodes CASSLDRVANQPQHF.

This clone showed up just a few times. J is TRBJ2-7 and V is TRBV14; 9 bases map to TRBD1. Germline-derived CDR1 and CDR2 are SGHDN and FVKESK. V shed 4 bases, J shed 2 bases, and the junction held 3 bases outside the gene matches. The CDR3 totals 14 residues. The CDR3 sequence: CASSLGQGPYEQYF. The DNA for the CDR3 is TGTGCCAGCAGCCTAGGACAGGGGCCCTACGAGCAGTACTTC.

The chain links TRBV27 to TRBJ2-1; the D is unclear. The CDR3 contains 12 residues. Trimming shortened V by 6 bases and J by 9 bases, and 12 bases separated the two germline ends. The germline CDR1 and CDR2 sequences are MNHEY and SMNVEV (reference sequence). CDR3 DNA: TGTGCCAGCAGATCTATATCTCGTGAGCAGTTCTTC. It translates to CASRSISREQFF.

For this clone: The junction departs from germline at one end; a sequencing error may be responsible. The V gene is TRBV27, the J gene TRBJ2-7; D might be TRBD2 (6 bases). CDR3 length: 13 amino acids. Per the germline V gene, CDR1 is MNHEY and CDR2 is SMNVEV (reference sequence). CDR3 DNA: TGTGCCACCTCGAGGGGACTGGACTACGCGCAGTACTTC. Translation: CATSRGLDYAQYF.

V gene TRBV6-4 combines with J gene TRBJ2-1, with D tentatively TRBD1 (5 bases). V was clipped by 7 bases and J by 5 bases, with 18 bases between them. CDR3 size: 15 residues. CDR1 is MRHNA and CDR2 is SNTAGT in the germline V gene. CDR3 loop: CASTRRQKLNNEQFF. The DNA for the CDR3 is TGTGCCAGCACCAGGCGACAGAAACTAAACAATGAGCAGTTCTTC.

The chain combines TRBV29-1 with TRBJ1-1, with D possibly being TRBD1 (5 bases). Trimming cost V 3 bases and J 0 bases, with 11 bases left between them. The CDR3 runs 14 residues. Germline V lookup: CDR1 SQVTM, CDR2 ANQGSEA. Here the CDR3 reads CSVDGGEMNTEAFF. The CDR3 bases are TGCAGCGTTGACGGGGGGGAAATGAACACTGAAGCTTTCTTT.

The chain combines TRBV5-5 with TRBJ2-1; tentatively, D is TRBD2 (6 bases). The CDR3 loop spans 13 amino acids. V was cut by 4 bases and J by 10 bases, with 15 bases left in between. Germline V CDR1 and CDR2: SGHKS, YYEKEE (reference sequence). CDR3 loop: CASSGGITNEQFF. The CDR3, as DNA: TGTGCCAGCAGCGGCGGGATTACGAACGAGCAGTTCTTC.

This clone occurred a few times. At one of its ends the junction is not consistent with the germline gene, which may arise from a read error. The chain links TRBV5-4 to TRBJ2-5; TRBD2 might be the D (5 bases). CDR3 length equals 14 residues. Germline V lookup: CDR1 SGHNT, CDR2 YYREEE (reference sequence). The CDR3: CASSQGLGKETQYF. The CDR3 DNA reads TGCGCCAGCAGCCAAGGACTGGGGAAAGAGACCCAGTACTTC.

The chain combines TRBV9 with TRBJ2-1; D is unclear. Germline V gives CDR1 SGDLS, CDR2 YYNGEE. The CDR3 covers 13 residues. V was trimmed by 0 bases and J by 8 bases, leaving 9 bases between them. CDR3 nucleotides: TGTGCCAGCAGCGTAGCACTGGGCGATGAGCAGTTCTTC. Its protein product is CASSVALGDEQFF.

The V call is TRBV21-1, the J call TRBJ1-2; the table's D call of TRBD1 was not tested on the DNA. TRBV21-1 is a pseudogene locus. CDR3 length equals 17 residues. The CDR3 nucleotides read TGTGCCAGCAGCCCAAAGACCCCGTGGGACAGCTACTATGGCTACACCTTC. Protein product: CASSPKTPWDSYYGYTF.